These T cell receptor beta chains were read from a single sample in a study of T cell repertoires in cytomegalovirus infection. TCRdb reanalysed the reads using MiXCR and keeps one entry per CDR3 protein. The sample includes 200,000 or so distinct CDR3 sequences, about 30% seen only once; the top ten take 30% to 35%. The sequencing sample was made of PBMCs. The receptors come from a human donor in good health (CMV status not recorded). Some clones in this sample may be carry-over from other donors' samples. CDR3s include the opening cysteine and the closing phenylalanine or tryptophan. A D gene is named only where the DNA matches it firmly. Size values are once, few and many counts, or a class for expanded clones, and some rows have none.

TRBV6-1	14	TRBJ2-3	TRBD1	-	CASRRTDRSDTQYF	TGTGCCAGCCGGAGAACGGACAGGAGTGATACGCAGTATTTT
TRBV2	15	TRBJ2-7	-	few	CASSEPGREIGEQYF	TGTGCCAGCAGTGAACCGGGACGGGAGATAGGCGAGCAGTACTTC
TRBV12-3/TRBV12-4	14	TRBJ2-5	-	-	CASSPQLSQETQYF	TGTGCCAGCAGCCCACAGCTAAGTCAAGAGACCCAGTACTTC
TRBV9	15	TRBJ1-1	-	-	CASSVAQGSNTEAFF	TGTGCCAGCAGCGTAGCCCAGGGCTCGAACACTGAAGCTTTCTTT
TRBV6-5	14	TRBJ1-4	-	-	CATCPGPEKEKLFF	TGTGCCACATGTCCAGGACCCGAGAAGGAAAAACTGTTTTTT
TRBV2	13	TRBJ2-5	-	-	CASLRGWGETQYF	TGTGCCAGCCTCAGGGGCTGGGGAGAGACCCAGTACTTC
TRBV2	14	TRBJ1-1	-	many	CASSLLVSDTEAFF	TGTGCCAGCAGTCTTTTGGTATCTGACACTGAAGCTTTCTTT
TRBV11-2	15	TRBJ1-2	-	few	CASSPWGQGTYGYTF	TGTGCCAGCAGCCCATGGGGGCAGGGAACCTATGGCTACACCTTC
TRBV29-1	13	TRBJ2-1	-	few	CSGVAGSYNEQFF	TGCAGTGGAGTGGCGGGCTCCTACAATGAGCAGTTCTTC
TRBV7-8	17	TRBJ1-5	TRBD1	many	CASSQGDSRLRNQPQHF	TGTGCCAGCAGCCAAGGGGACAGCCGTCTACGCAATCAGCCCCAGCATTTT
TRBV7-9	19	TRBJ2-7	-	many	CASSSPTAPDVGFSYEQYF	TGTGCCAGCAGCTCCCCTACCGCTCCGGACGTAGGATTCTCCTACGAGCAGTACTTC
TRBV29-1	12	TRBJ1-4	-	few	CSVVLSEEKLFF	TGCAGCGTTGTTTTGTCGGAAGAAAAACTGTTTTTT
TRBV7-6	15	TRBJ2-1	-	many	CASSLTGNGNNEQFF	TGTGCCAGCAGCCTTACAGGGAACGGTAACAATGAGCAGTTCTTC
TRBV20-1	11	TRBJ1-2	TRBD1	many	CSAWTGLGYTF	TGCAGTGCTTGGACAGGGCTTGGCTACACCTTC
TRBV29-1	13	TRBJ2-7	-	few	CSAEGTAAYEQYF	TGCAGCGCTGAGGGGACTGCCGCCTACGAGCAGTACTTC
TRBV7-6	14	TRBJ1-1	TRBD1	many	CASSLEDRGTEAFF	TGTGCCAGCAGCTTAGAGGACAGGGGGACTGAAGCTTTCTTT
TRBV7-2	15	TRBJ2-5	TRBD2	many	CASSWGLAAQETQYF	TGTGCCAGCAGCTGGGGACTAGCGGCTCAAGAGACCCAGTACTTC
TRBV11-2	17	TRBJ2-1	TRBD2	-	CASSPGTSGGRSDEQFF	TGTGCCAGCAGCCCCGGGACTAGCGGGGGGAGAAGCGATGAGCAGTTCTTC
TRBV12-3/TRBV12-4	14	TRBJ1-3	-	-	CASSFKGFGNTIYF	TGTGCCAGCAGTTTCAAGGGATTCGGAAACACCATATATTTT
TRBV7-9	18	TRBJ2-1	TRBD2	-	CASSPGLAGGLMGNEQFF	TGTGCCAGCAGCCCGGGACTAGCGGGGGGGCTCATGGGGAATGAGCAGTTCTTC
TRBV7-8	16	TRBJ1-5	-	-	CASSFAGVSGNQPQHF	TGTGCCAGCAGTTTCGCGGGGGTGTCGGGCAATCAGCCCCAGCATTTT
TRBV7-2	16	TRBJ2-1	TRBD2	few	CASSPGTSGAYNEQFF	TGTGCCAGCAGCCCCGGGACTAGCGGGGCCTACAATGAGCAGTTCTTC
TRBV10-3	12	TRBJ2-3	-	few	CAISEEGHTQYF	TGTGCCATCAGTGAGGAAGGGCATACGCAGTATTTT
TRBV2	14	TRBJ2-5	-	-	CASSVGSRGETQYF	TGTGCCAGCAGTGTGGGCTCCCGGGGGGAGACCCAGTACTTC
TRBV6-5	13	TRBJ1-1	-	-	CASSYFRGGEAFF	TGTGCCAGCAGTTACTTCAGGGGCGGTGAAGCTTTCTTT
TRBV7-2	13	TRBJ1-2	TRBD1	many	CASSLGQNYGYTF	TGTGCCAGCAGCCTGGGACAGAACTATGGCTACACCTTC
TRBV7-9	16	TRBJ2-7	TRBD1	many	CASSLGGDRGSDEQYF	TGTGCCAGCAGTCTAGGGGGGGACAGGGGGTCGGACGAGCAGTACTTC
TRBV7-8	18	TRBJ2-6	-	few	CASSSGGRDVSGANVLTF	TGTGCCAGCAGCTCGGGGGGCAGGGATGTCTCTGGGGCCAACGTCCTGACTTTC
TRBV11-2	17	TRBJ1-6	TRBD1	few	CASGLLGQWIYNSPLHF	TGTGCCAGCGGGCTATTGGGACAGTGGATCTATAATTCACCCCTCCACTTT
TRBV11-2	14	TRBJ1-6	-	-	CASSPGPGGSPLHF	TGTGCCAGCAGCCCCGGCCCCGGAGGTTCACCCCTCCACTTT
TRBV6-5	17	TRBJ2-6	TRBD1	-	CASRPGGSDSGATVQTF	TGTGCCAGCAGGCCAGGGGGATCTGACTCTGGGGCCACCGTCCAGACTTTC
TRBV7-2	12	TRBJ1-1	-	-	CASSLGRVEAFF	TGTGCCAGCAGCTTAGGGCGGGTTGAAGCTTTCTTT
TRBV2	13	TRBJ1-1	-	-	CASSDRIYTEAFF	TGTGCCAGCAGTGACAGGATCTACACTGAAGCTTTCTTT
TRBV7-7	18	TRBJ1-1	TRBD1	many	CASSLPTSEGQGDNEAFF	TGTGCTAGCAGCTTACCTACCTCGGAGGGACAGGGCGATAATGAAGCTTTCTTT
TRBV6-2/TRBV6-3	16	TRBJ2-1	TRBD1	-	CASSSAGTGFTIEQFF	TGTGCCAGCAGTTCTGCGGGGACAGGGTTCACAATTGAGCAGTTCTTC
TRBV7-2	15	TRBJ1-1	-	few	CASSSRVGWNTEAFF	TGTGCCAGCAGCTCGCGAGTAGGCTGGAACACTGAAGCTTTCTTT
TRBV7-9	14	TRBJ1-2	-	-	CASSLPAGAVGYTF	TGTGCCAGCAGCTTACCCGCAGGGGCCGTTGGCTACACCTTC
TRBV6-5	17	TRBJ2-5	TRBD1	-	CASSERSRGLGRETQYF	TGTGCCAGCAGCGAGAGGAGCAGGGGGCTAGGGCGAGAGACCCAGTACTTC
TRBV7-2	17	TRBJ2-6	TRBD2	once	CASSLWRGVTEANFLTF	TGTGCCAGCAGCTTATGGCGGGGGGTGACTGAGGCCAACTTCCTGACTTTC
TRBV10-2	15	TRBJ2-3	-	few	CASSVPGGETDTQYF	TGCGCCAGCAGTGTCCCAGGAGGGGAGACAGATACGCAGTATTTT
TRBV20-1	14	TRBJ2-7	-	many	CSARGGTETYEQYF	TGCAGTGCTAGAGGAGGGACTGAGACCTACGAGCAGTACTTC
TRBV30	13	TRBJ1-2	-	many	CAWRRTAGVDYTF	TGTGCCTGGAGAAGAACGGCGGGAGTGGACTACACCTTC
TRBV12-3/TRBV12-4	15	TRBJ2-1	-	-	CASSFPWGRMGEQFF	TGTGCCAGCAGTTTCCCCTGGGGGAGGATGGGTGAGCAGTTCTTC
TRBV25-1	14	TRBJ1-5	-	-	CASSGSYSNQPQHF	TGTGCCAGCAGCGGGAGCTATAGCAATCAGCCCCAGCATTTT
TRBV7-2	16	TRBJ1-5	-	-	CASSLALSIKGQPQHF	TGTGCCAGCAGCTTAGCTCTTTCCATAAAGGGACAGCCCCAGCATTTT